The present TCR beta chain was sequenced within a study of T cell repertoires in cytomegalovirus infection. Overall study context: Recently identified HLA-C-restricted and well-studied HLA-B-restricted CMV epitopes were used. CMV infection and matching HLA type were both indicated by public TCR beta signatures. Study outcomes and limitations: Cumulative public TCR beta family frequency identified CMV carriers with the relevant HLA.

Germline-derived CDR1 and CDR2 are SGHTA and FQGTGA. The CDR3 length is 13 residues. V was shortened by 4 bases and J by 7 bases, with 13 bases between the two germline ends. TCRdb used MiXCR to reprocess the reads, holding one entry per CDR3 protein. Of around 900,000 distinct CDR3 sequences in the sample, approximately 31% were seen once. This clonotype came up a few times. Antigen unknown. The chain uses TRBV7-3 and TRBJ1-1; maybe TRBD1 (5 bases). This TCR was sampled from a human donor in good health (CMV status not recorded). Some clones in this sample may be carry-over from other donors' samples. The sequencing here drew on cultured CD8+ T cells from PBMCs, taken from culture after CMV antigen stimulation. CDR3 DNA: TGTGCCAGCAGCTCAATGTGGGGGGGTGAAGCTTTCTTT. Its translation is CASSSMWGGEAFF.